These T cell receptor beta chains were read from a single sample in a study of CD8+CD57+ T cells in acquired aplastic anemia. TCRdb reprocessed the reads with MiXCR, giving one entry per CDR3 protein. The sample includes more than 95,000 distinct CDR3 sequences, less than 50% of them seen just once. The sequencing input was sorted CD4+, CD8+, or CD8+CD57+ T cells (not recorded which) from PBMCs. These receptors all come from a human donor with aplastic anemia. The CDR3 runs from the conserved cysteine through the conserved F or W. A D gene is named only where the DNA matches it firmly. Clone size is stated in some rows and not others, as once, few, many or a class when expanded.

abundance	v_gene	j_gene	d_gene	CDR3aa	CDR3nt
NA	TRBV7-9	TRBJ2-5	NA	CTIRASAETQYF	TGTACCATACGGGCAAGTGCAGAGACCCAGTACTTC
NA	TRBV4-2	TRBJ1-4	NA	CASSPDVGGSKEKLLF	TGTGCCAGCAGCCCCGATGTTGGGGGCTCAAAAGAAAAACTGCTTTTT
NA	TRBV28	TRBJ2-7	NA	CASQQDGGGSSYEQYF	TGTGCCAGCCAGCAGGATGGAGGGGGGAGTTCCTACGAGCAGTACTTC
many	TRBV5-1	TRBJ1-2	NA	CASSFGWRKQDYGYTF	TGCGCCAGCAGCTTCGGTTGGAGGAAGCAGGACTATGGCTACACCTTC
few	TRBV15	TRBJ2-6	NA	CATSRGGSGANVLTF	TGTGCCACCAGCAGAGGGGGTTCTGGGGCCAACGTCCTGACTTTC
NA	TRBV12-3/TRBV12-4	TRBJ2-5	NA	CASRSSGQETQYF	TGTGCCAGCAGATCGAGCGGGCAAGAGACCCAGTACTTC
NA	TRBV7-2	TRBJ2-5	NA	CASSPLVENQYF	TGTGCCAGCAGCCCCCTGGTAGAGAACCAGTACTTC
many	TRBV7-2	TRBJ2-3	NA	CASRTQSLLTDTQYF	TGTGCCAGCAGAACCCAGAGCCTCCTCACAGATACGCAGTATTTT
NA	TRBV10-3	TRBJ1-1	TRBD1	CASSRQGSTEAFF	TGTGCCAGCAGTCGACAGGGAAGCACTGAAGCTTTCTTT
NA	TRBV7-8	TRBJ2-7	NA	CASTGPTVSYEQYF	TGTGCCAGCACCGGACCGACAGTCTCCTACGAGCAGTACTTC
many	TRBV7-3	TRBJ2-1	NA	CASSLVKSSYNEQFF	TGTGCCAGCAGCTTAGTCAAGAGCTCCTACAATGAGCAGTTCTTC
many	TRBV13	TRBJ2-7	NA	CASSFNPGTAGREQYF	TGTGCCAGCAGCTTTAACCCCGGGACGGCCGGACGGGAGCAGTACTTC
many	TRBV6-5	TRBJ1-2	NA	CASSRTEVANYGYTF	TGTGCCAGCAGTCGGACGGAGGTTGCCAACTATGGCTACACCTTC
NA	TRBV28	TRBJ1-2	NA	CASSLQGRGGYTF	TGTGCCAGCAGTTTACAGGGGCGGGGAGGCTACACCTTC
many	TRBV19	TRBJ1-1	NA	CASSRYPGTANTEAFF	TGTGCCAGTAGTAGATACCCCGGGACGGCGAACACTGAAGCTTTCTTT
many	TRBV19	TRBJ1-1	TRBD1	CASSPGTGQGKVKTEAFF	TGTGCCAGTAGTCCAGGGACAGGGCAGGGAAAAGTTAAAACTGAAGCTTTCTTT
many	TRBV18	TRBJ1-2	NA	CASSQETYGYTF	TGTGCCAGCTCTCAGGAGACCTATGGCTACACCTTC
many	TRBV3-1	TRBJ1-1	NA	CASSPSLNTEAFF	TGTGCCAGCAGCCCCTCCCTGAACACTGAAGCTTTCTTT
NA	TRBV10-3	TRBJ1-3	TRBD1	CAITEDRGNTIYF	TGTGCCATCACTGAGGACAGGGGAAACACCATATATTTT
many	TRBV20-1	TRBJ1-5	NA	CSARTGRNQPQHF	TGCAGTGCTAGGACAGGTCGCAATCAGCCCCAGCATTTT
few	TRBV6-2/TRBV6-3	TRBJ1-3	NA	CASSYGEVFSGNTIYF	TGTGCCAGCAGTTACGGGGAGGTTTTCTCTGGAAACACCATATATTTT
NA	TRBV2	TRBJ1-3	NA	CASRKTGGNTIYF	TGTGCCAGCAGAAAGACGGGCGGAAACACCATATATTTT
many	TRBV7-9	TRBJ2-3	TRBD1	CASSAGDRANTDTQYF	TGTGCCAGCAGCGCCGGGGACAGGGCGAACACAGATACGCAGTATTTT
many	TRBV6-1	TRBJ2-3	NA	CASRATRKDTQYF	TGTGCCAGCAGGGCTACTAGGAAAGATACGCAGTATTTT
NA	TRBV20-1	TRBJ2-3	NA	CGGKALTDTQYF	TGCGGTGGAAAGGCCCTCACAGATACGCAGTATTTT
many	TRBV7-2	TRBJ2-1	TRBD2	CASSRPAGGYNEQFF	TGTGCCAGCAGCCGCCCGGCGGGGGGTTACAATGAGCAGTTCTTC